The clone carrying this T cell receptor (beta chain) turned up a few times. Its cognate antigen is unknown. Data came from immunoSEQ multiplex PCR; TCRdb stores just in-frame clones and leaves some out. Seen here are 5,500 to 7,500 clones, 76% observed once, and the top ten hold approximately 4.3%. The germline V gene has CDR1 MNHNS and CDR2 SASEGT. The V end was cut by 0 bases, the J end by 8 bases, with 16 bases between. The CDR3 has 15 residues. This sample is part of a study of neoadjuvant nivolumab and ipilimumab in lung cancer. Looking at the study overall: Patients got nivolumab 3 mg/kg on days 1, 15 and 29; combination added ipilimumab 1 mg/kg day 1.

Study outcomes and limitations: Blood richness before therapy tracked richness in tumors resected after neoadjuvant therapy. Resected tumors had greater TCR richness and clonality than uninvolved lung. Pathologic regression was not significantly tied to TCR clonality.

The sample was tumor tissue, taken after neoadjuvant nivolumab, alone or with ipilimumab, at or shortly before surgery. The J gene is TRBJ1-2, the V gene TRBV6-1, with D perhaps TRBD1 (5 bases). The TCR comes from an adult with non-small cell lung cancer. CDR3 protein: CASSEAILPGYGYTF. DNA of the CDR3: TGTGCCAGCAGTGAAGCTATACTACCAGGGTACGGCTACACCTTC.